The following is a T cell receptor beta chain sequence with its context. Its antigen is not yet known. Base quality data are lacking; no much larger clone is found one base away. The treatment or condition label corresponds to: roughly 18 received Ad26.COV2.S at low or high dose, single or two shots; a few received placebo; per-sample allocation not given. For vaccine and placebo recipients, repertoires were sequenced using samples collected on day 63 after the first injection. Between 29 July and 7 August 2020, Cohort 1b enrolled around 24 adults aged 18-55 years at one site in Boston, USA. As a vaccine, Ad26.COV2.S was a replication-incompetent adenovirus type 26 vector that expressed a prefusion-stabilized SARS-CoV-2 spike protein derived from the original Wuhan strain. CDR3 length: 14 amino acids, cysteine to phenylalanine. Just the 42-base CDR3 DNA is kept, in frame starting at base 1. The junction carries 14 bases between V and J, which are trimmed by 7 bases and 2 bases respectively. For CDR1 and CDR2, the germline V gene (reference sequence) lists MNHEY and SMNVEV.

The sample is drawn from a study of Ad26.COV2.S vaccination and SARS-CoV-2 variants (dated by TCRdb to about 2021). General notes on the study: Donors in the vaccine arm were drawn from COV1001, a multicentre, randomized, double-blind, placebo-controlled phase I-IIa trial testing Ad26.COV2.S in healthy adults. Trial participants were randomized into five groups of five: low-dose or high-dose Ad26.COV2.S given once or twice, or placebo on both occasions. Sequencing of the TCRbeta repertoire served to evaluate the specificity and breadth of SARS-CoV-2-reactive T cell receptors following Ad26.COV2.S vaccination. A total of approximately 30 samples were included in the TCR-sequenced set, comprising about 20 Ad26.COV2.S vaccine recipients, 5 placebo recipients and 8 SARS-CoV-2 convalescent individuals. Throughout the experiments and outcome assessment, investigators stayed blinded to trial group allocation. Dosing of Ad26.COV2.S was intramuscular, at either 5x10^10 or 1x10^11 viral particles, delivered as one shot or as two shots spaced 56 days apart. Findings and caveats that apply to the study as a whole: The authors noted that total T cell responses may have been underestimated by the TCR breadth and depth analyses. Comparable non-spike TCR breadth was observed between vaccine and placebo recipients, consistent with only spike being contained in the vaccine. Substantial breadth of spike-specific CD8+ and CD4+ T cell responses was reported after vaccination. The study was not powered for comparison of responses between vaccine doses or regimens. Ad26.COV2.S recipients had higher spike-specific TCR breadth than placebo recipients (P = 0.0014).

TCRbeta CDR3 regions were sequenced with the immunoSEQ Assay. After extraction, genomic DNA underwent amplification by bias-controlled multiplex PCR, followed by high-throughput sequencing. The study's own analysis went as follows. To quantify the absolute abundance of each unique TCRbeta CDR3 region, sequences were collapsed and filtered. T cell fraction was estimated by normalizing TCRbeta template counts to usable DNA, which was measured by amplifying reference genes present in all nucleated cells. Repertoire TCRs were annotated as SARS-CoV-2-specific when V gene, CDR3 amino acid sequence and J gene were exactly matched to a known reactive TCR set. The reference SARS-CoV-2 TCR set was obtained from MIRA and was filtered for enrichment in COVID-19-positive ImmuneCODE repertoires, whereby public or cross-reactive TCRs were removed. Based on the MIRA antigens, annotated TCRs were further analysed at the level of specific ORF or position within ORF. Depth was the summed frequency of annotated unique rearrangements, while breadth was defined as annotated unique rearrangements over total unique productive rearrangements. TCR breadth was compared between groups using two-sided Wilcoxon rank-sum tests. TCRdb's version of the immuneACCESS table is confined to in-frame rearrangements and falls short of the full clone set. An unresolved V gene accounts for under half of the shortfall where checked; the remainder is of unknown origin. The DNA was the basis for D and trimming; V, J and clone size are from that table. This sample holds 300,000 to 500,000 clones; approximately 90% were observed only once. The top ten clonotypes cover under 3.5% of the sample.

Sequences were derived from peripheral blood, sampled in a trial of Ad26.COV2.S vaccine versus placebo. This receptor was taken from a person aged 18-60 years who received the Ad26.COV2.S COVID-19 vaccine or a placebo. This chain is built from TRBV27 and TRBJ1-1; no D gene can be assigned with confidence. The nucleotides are TGTGCCAGCACCCCCAATCTGGGAAACACTGAAGCTTTCTTT. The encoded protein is CASTPNLGNTEAFF.